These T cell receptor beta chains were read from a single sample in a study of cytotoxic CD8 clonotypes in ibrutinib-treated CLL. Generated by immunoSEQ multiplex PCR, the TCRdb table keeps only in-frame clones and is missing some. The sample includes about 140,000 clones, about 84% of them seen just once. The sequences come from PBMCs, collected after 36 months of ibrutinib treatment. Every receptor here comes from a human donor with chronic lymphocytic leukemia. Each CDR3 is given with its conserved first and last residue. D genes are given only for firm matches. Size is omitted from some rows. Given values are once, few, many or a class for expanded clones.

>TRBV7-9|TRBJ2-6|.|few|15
CASSSRLSGANVLTF
TGTGCCAGCAGCTCCCGCTTGTCTGGGGCCAACGTCCTGACTTTC
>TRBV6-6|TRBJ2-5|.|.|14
CASSPGPYQETQYF
TGTGCCAGCAGCCCGGGACCGTACCAAGAGACCCAGTACTTC
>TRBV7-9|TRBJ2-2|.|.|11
CASRTAGELFF
TGTGCCAGCAGGACAGCCGGGGAGCTGTTTTTT
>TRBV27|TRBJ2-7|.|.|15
CASSPGHRSSYEQYF
TGTGCCAGCAGCCCCGGACACCGTAGCTCCTACGAGCAGTACTTC
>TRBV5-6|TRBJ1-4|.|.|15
CASSLAGAGNEKLFF
TGTGCCAGCAGCTTGGCGGGGGCGGGTAATGAAAAACTGTTTTTT
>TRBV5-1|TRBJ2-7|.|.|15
CASSPLGRVPYEQYF
TGCGCCAGCAGCCCCCTTGGAAGGGTGCCCTACGAGCAGTACTTC
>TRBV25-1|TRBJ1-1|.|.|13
CASSELALPEAFF
TGTGCCAGCAGTGAGCTGGCCTTACCTGAAGCTTTCTTT
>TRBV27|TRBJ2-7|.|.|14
CASSPRGRGHEQYF
TGTGCCAGCAGTCCAAGGGGGCGGGGCCACGAGCAGTACTTC
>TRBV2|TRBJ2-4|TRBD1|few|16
CASNHRDRVSKNIQYF
TGTGCCAGCAACCACCGGGACAGAGTTTCCAAAAACATTCAGTACTTC
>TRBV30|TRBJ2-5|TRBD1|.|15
CAWSVGQGVIETQYF
TGTGCCTGGAGTGTGGGACAGGGGGTTATAGAGACCCAGTACTTC
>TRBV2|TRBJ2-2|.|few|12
CASTVRAGELFF
TGTGCCAGCACAGTAAGGGCCGGGGAGCTGTTTTTT
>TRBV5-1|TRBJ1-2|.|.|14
CASTTQSSNYGYTF
TGCGCCAGCACCACACAGTCTTCTAACTATGGCTACACCTTC
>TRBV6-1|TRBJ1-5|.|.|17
CASSEAEGRFWNQPQHF
TGTGCCAGCAGTGAAGCCGAGGGGAGGTTTTGGAATCAGCCCCAGCATTTT
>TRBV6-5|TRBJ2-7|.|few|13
CASSAGYSYEQYF
TGTGCCAGCAGTGCGGGATACTCCTACGAGCAGTACTTC
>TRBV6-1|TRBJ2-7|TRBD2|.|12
CASSGGGGEQYF
TGTGCCAGCAGTGGCGGGGGTGGAGAGCAGTACTTC
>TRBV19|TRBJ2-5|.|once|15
CASSGRTHRGETQYF
TGTGCCAGTAGTGGACGGACCCATAGGGGAGAGACCCAGTACTTC
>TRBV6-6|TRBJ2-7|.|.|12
CASNPPGYEQYF
TGTGCCAGCAACCCCCCGGGGTACGAGCAGTACTTC
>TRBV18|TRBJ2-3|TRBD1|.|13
CASSPRGQDLCYF
TGTGCCAGCTCACCGCGGGGACAGGACTTATGTTATTTT
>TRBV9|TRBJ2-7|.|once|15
CASSESGWSSYEQYF
TGTGCCAGCAGCGAGAGCGGGTGGAGCTCCTACGAGCAGTACTTC
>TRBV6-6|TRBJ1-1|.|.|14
CASSYSGGNTEAFF
TGTGCCAGCAGTTACTCGGGGGGGAACACTGAAGCTTTCTTT
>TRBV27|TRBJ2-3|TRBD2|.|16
CASSSPSGVGADTQYF
TGTGCCAGCAGTTCCCCTAGCGGAGTTGGAGCAGATACGCAGTATTTT
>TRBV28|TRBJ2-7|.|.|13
CASIAGYSYEQYF
TGTGCCAGCATCGCGGGGTACTCCTACGAGCAGTACTTC
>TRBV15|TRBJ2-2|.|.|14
CATSRDRGTGELFF
TGTGCCACCAGCAGAGATCGAGGTACCGGGGAGCTGTTTTTT
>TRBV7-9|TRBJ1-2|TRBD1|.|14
CASSHRGDLGGYTF
TGTGCCAGCAGCCACAGGGGGGATTTAGGTGGCTACACCTTC
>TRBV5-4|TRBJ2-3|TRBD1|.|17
CASSLRQGTYFTDTQYF
TGTGCCAGCAGCCTTCGACAGGGTACCTACTTCACAGATACGCAGTATTTT
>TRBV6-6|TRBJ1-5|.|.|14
CASSYTSHNQPQHF
TGTGCCAGCAGTTACACGTCACACAATCAGCCCCAGCATTTT
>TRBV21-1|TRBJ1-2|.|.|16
CASSKALTGDHYGYTF
TGTGCCAGCAGCAAAGCGCTGACAGGGGACCACTATGGCTACACCTTC